The 23 T cell receptor beta chains in this list originate from one sample, sequenced in a study of blood T cell repertoires in COVID-19. TCRdb's table, derived via immunoSEQ multiplex PCR, lists solely in-frame clones and lacks some. The table lists 180,000 or so clones, 89% of them singletons, with approximately 0.8% in the top ten. The specimen sequenced was PBMCs or T cells enriched from blood (not recorded which). Receptors were obtained from a woman in her late teens or twenties who had recovered from COVID-19.

V usage is TRBV3-1 (or the pseudogene TRBV3-2) and J usage is TRBJ2-3; D is unclear. The CDR3 runs to 15 residues. In germline, CDR1 is LGHDT, CDR2 YNNKEL (reference sequence). Trimming shortened V by 4 bases and J by 4 bases, and 15 bases separated the two germline ends. The CDR3: CASSPPLASADTQYF. The CDR3 nucleotides are TGTGCCAGCAGCCCGCCCCTGGCTAGTGCAGATACGCAGTATTTT.

This rearrangement joins TRBV25-1 to TRBJ2-1; 12 positions match TRBD2. CDR1 and CDR2 from the germline V gene are MGHDK and SYGVNS. Losses at the gene ends were 5 bases for V and 7 bases for J; bases not matched to a gene: 3. This CDR3 comprises 14 residues. CDR3 sequence (DNA): TGTGCCAGCAGTCGGACTAGCGGGACTAATGAGCAGTTCTTC. It encodes CASSRTSGTNEQFF.

The rearrangement links TRBV9 to TRBJ2-5; D is undetermined. Germline V lookup: CDR1 SGDLS, CDR2 YYNGEE. V lost 0 bases and J 5 bases, leaving 11 bases between the germline ends. CDR3 size: 14 residues. This chain's CDR3 is CASSVGSRRETQYF. The CDR3 DNA reads TGTGCCAGCAGCGTAGGTTCTAGGCGGGAGACCCAGTACTTC.

The rearrangement uses TRBV4-1 and TRBJ1-5; TRBD1 matches at 7 bases. This CDR3 spans 15 amino acids. The germline V gene encodes CDR1 MGHRA and CDR2 YSYEKL. With 3 bases clipped from V and 2 bases from J, the junction kept 4 bases outside the gene matches. The CDR3 here is CASSQDGQGNQPQHF. CDR3 nucleotides: TGCGCCAGCAGCCAGGACGGACAGGGCAATCAGCCCCAGCATTTT.

The chain joins TRBV28 to TRBJ2-1; D possibly corresponds to TRBD2 (5 bases). The CDR3 spans 13 residues. CDR1 and CDR2 from the germline V gene are MDHEN and SYDVKM. The V gene lost 4 bases and the J gene lost 7 bases, with 11 bases spanning the gap. DNA for the CDR3: TGTGCCAGCAGTTCTAATAGGGAGAATGAGCAGTTCTTC. It specifies CASSSNRENEQFF.

The chain employs TRBV5-1 and TRBJ2-7, with TRBD2 matching 16 bases. The CDR3 has 17 residues. Germline trimming cut 3 bases from V and 1 base from J; bases unmatched to any gene: 4. The germline CDR1 and CDR2 sequences are SGHRS and YFSETQ. This CDR3 reads CASSSGTSGRVSYEQYF. The CDR3 DNA reads TGCGCCAGCAGCTCCGGGACTAGCGGGAGGGTTTCCTACGAGCAGTACTTC.

This clone was seen once. The chain employs TRBV19 and TRBJ2-2, with TRBD1 matching 7 bases. V shed 1 base, J shed 1 base, and the junction held 3 bases outside the gene matches. Germline V CDR1 and CDR2: LNHDA, SQIVND (reference sequence). This CDR3 region has 16 residues. The CDR3 region is CASSIVGTENTGELFF. DNA for the CDR3: TGTGCCAGTAGTATAGTCGGGACAGAGAACACCGGGGAGCTGTTTTTT. The variable domain in full, completed from reference TRBV19 and TRBJ2-2, reads DGGITQSPKYLFRKEGQNVTLSCEQNLNHDAMYWYRQDPGQGLRLIYYSQIVNDFQKGDIAEGYSVSREKKESFPLTVTSAQKNPTAFYLCASSIVGTENTGELFFGEGSRLTVL.

This chain uses TRBV2 with TRBJ2-3; D is undetermined. CDR1 SNHLY and CDR2 FYNNEI come from the germline V gene. The CDR3 spans 13 residues. V gave up 3 bases and J gave up 4 bases, with 8 bases separating them. CDR3 protein: CASSDLLADTQYF. Written as DNA, the CDR3 is TGTGCCAGCAGTGACCTCCTAGCAGATACGCAGTATTTT.

V gene TRBV2 combines with J gene TRBJ1-1; the match to TRBD1 covers 9 bases. CDR1 and CDR2 from the germline V gene are SNHLY and FYNNEI. This CDR3 comprises 14 residues. Trimming removed 7 bases from V and 3 bases from J; junction bases left unmatched: 6. CDR3 region: CASKEDRGDTEAFF. The CDR3, as DNA: TGTGCCAGCAAAGAGGACAGGGGAGACACTGAAGCTTTCTTT.

This sequence joins TRBV2 and TRBJ1-1, with D possibly matching TRBD1 (5 bases). Germline V CDR1 and CDR2: SNHLY, FYNNEI. The CDR3 totals 11 residues. With 8 bases removed from V and 6 bases from J, the gap between germline ends came to 10 bases. CDR3 region: CASSRGAEAFF. The CDR3 nucleotides read TGTGCCAGCTCACGGGGGGCTGAAGCTTTCTTT.

This chain joins TRBV27 and TRBJ2-7; 9 bases fit TRBD1. CDR1 is MNHEY, CDR2 SMNVEV, per germline (reference sequence). This CDR3 is built from 15 residues. V was pared by 5 bases and J by 5 bases, with 10 bases of the junction left unmatched. The DNA of the CDR3 is TGTGCCAGCAGTCCACAGGGGGCGTTTTCCCACGAGCAGTACTTC. Protein sequence: CASSPQGAFSHEQYF.

Comments on this clone: Other DNA sequences in the sample encode the same CDR3. CDR3 nucleotides: TGTGCCAGCAACACCAGGGGGCGCGGGAATTCACCCCTCCACTTT. This gives the protein CASNTRGRGNSPLHF. The J gene is TRBJ1-6, the V gene TRBV27; 8 positions match TRBD1. Trimming took 7 bases from V and 7 from J; bases not matched to a gene: 9. The CDR3 covers 15 residues. The germline CDR1 and CDR2 sequences are MNHEY and SMNVEV (reference sequence).

CDR3 in DNA: TGTGCCAGCAGTTGGGACTTTAACAATGAGCAGTTCTTC. As protein: CASSWDFNNEQFF. The rearrangement uses TRBV28 and TRBJ2-1; TRBD2 might be the D (6 bases). CDR3 length: 13 residues. Per the germline V gene, CDR1 is MDHEN and CDR2 is SYDVKM. V was cut by 4 bases and J by 5 bases, with 9 bases left in between.

The chain links TRBV5-1 to TRBJ2-1; D gene ambiguous. Germline V gene sequence: CDR1 SGHRS, CDR2 YFSETQ. This CDR3 contains 12 residues. Deletions cut 2 bases from V and 5 bases from J, with 5 bases between. CDR3 bases: TGCGCCAGCAGCTTAAGCAACAATGAGCAGTTCTTC. It is translated as CASSLSNNEQFF.

The V gene is TRBV7-8, the J gene TRBJ2-7, with no clear D. This CDR3 spans 14 amino acids. V gave up 4 bases and J gave up 0 bases, with 10 bases separating them. Looked up from germline, CDR1 is SGHVS and CDR2 is FQNEAQ. The CDR3 bases are TGTGCCAGCAGCTCCGGAGACTTCTCCTACGAGCAGTACTTC. Its protein is CASSSGDFSYEQYF. Together with reference TRBV7-8 and TRBJ2-7, the CDR3 gives the full variable domain: GAGVSQSPRYKVAKRGQDVALRCDPISGHVSLFWYQQALGQGPEFLTYFQNEAQLDKSGLPSDRFFAERPEGSVSTLKIQRTQQEDSAVYLCASSSGDFSYEQYFGPGTRLTVT.

The V gene is TRBV5-4, the J gene TRBJ2-7; a possible D gene is TRBD2 (6 bases). CDR1 and CDR2 from the germline V gene are SGHNT and YYREEE (reference sequence). V lost 4 bases and J 4 bases, leaving 9 bases between the germline ends. The length of the CDR3 is 12 residues. The CDR3 DNA reads as TGTGCCAGCAGCACCGGGAGATACGAGCAGTACTTC. Protein: CASSTGRYEQYF.

This clone was seen once. The rearrangement uses TRBV19 and TRBJ1-3; D uncertain. CDR3 length equals 16 residues. CDR1 and CDR2 from the germline V gene are LNHDA and SQIVND (reference sequence). The germline V and J ends were trimmed by 6 bases and 2 bases, with 17 bases remaining between them. The CDR3 DNA reads as TGTGCCAGTAGACCACTTGGGCAGGCCGCTGGAAACACCATATATTTT. The encoded protein is CASRPLGQAAGNTIYF.

The chain carries TRBV9 and TRBJ2-2; 7 nucleotides agree with TRBD1. V gave up 6 bases and J gave up 5 bases; unmatched junction bases: 16. From germline, CDR1 is SGDLS and CDR2 YYNGEE. The CDR3 has 17 residues. CDR3 sequence reads: CASTMGRGGAGTGELFF. The CDR3 DNA reads TGTGCCAGCACCATGGGGAGAGGGGGCGCAGGGACCGGGGAGCTGTTTTTT. The variable domain in full, with the rest retrieved from reference TRBV9 and TRBJ2-2, is DSGVTQTPKHLITATGQRVTLRCSPRSGDLSVYWYQQSLDQGLQFLIQYYNGEERAKGNILERFSAQQFPDLHSELNLSSLELGDSALYFCASTMGRGGAGTGELFFGEGSRLTVL.

The chain combines TRBV7-9 with TRBJ2-4; no firm D call. CDR1 is SEHNR, CDR2 FQNEAQ, per germline (reference sequence). This CDR3 has 13 residues. Trimming took 5 bases from V and 2 from J, leaving 7 bases between them. The CDR3 is CASSGPSKNIQYF. CDR3 in DNA: TGTGCCAGCAGCGGCCCATCCAAAAACATTCAGTACTTC.

The V call is TRBV5-6, the J call TRBJ2-1, with 8 bases identical to TRBD1. This CDR3 spans 17 amino acids. Trimming took 3 bases from V and 5 from J; bases not matched to a gene: 13. The germline V gene has CDR1 SGHDT and CDR2 YYEEEE. CDR3: CASSWTYRGFSHNEQFF. The CDR3, as DNA: TGTGCCAGCAGCTGGACCTACAGGGGGTTTAGTCACAATGAGCAGTTCTTC.

This clone was detected once. The gene calls are TRBV21-1 and TRBJ2-5; the listed D gene, TRBD1, was not tested against the DNA. TRBV21-1 is an annotated pseudogene. The CDR3 runs 15 residues. CDR3 sequence reads: CASSKGRQQQETQYF. As DNA, the CDR3 is TGTGCCAGCAGCAAAGGAAGACAGCAACAAGAGACCCAGTACTTC.

The V call is TRBV7-9, the J call TRBJ1-4; D ambiguous. The CDR3 has 12 residues. Per germline, CDR1 SEHNR and CDR2 FQNEAQ (reference sequence). V gave up 4 bases and J gave up 8 bases, with 8 bases separating them. CDR3 coding DNA: TGTGCCAGCAGCTCCCAGGTAGAAAAACTGTTTTTT. It is translated as CASSSQVEKLFF.

The chain is built from TRBV12-5 and TRBJ2-2, with D tentatively TRBD1 (5 bases). From germline, CDR1 is LGHNT and CDR2 FRNRAP. Deletions cut 6 bases from V and 3 bases from J, with 14 bases between. This CDR3 is built from 15 residues. The CDR3 DNA reads as TGTGCTAGTGGACCCGGACAAGGGTACACCGGGGAGCTGTTTTTT. Protein product: CASGPGQGYTGELFF.